Below, 21 T cell receptor beta chains from the same sample are listed, as sequenced in a study of technical replicates of blood from a handful of donors. Libraries were prepared by immunoSEQ multiplex PCR; TCRdb keeps only in-frame clonotypes and omits some of them. The sample includes approximately 79,000 clones, more than 85% of them seen just once. Sequencing was carried out using T cells isolated from PBMCs. These TCRs come from a human donor in good health.

This chain uses TRBV27 with TRBJ2-2; 14 nucleotides agree with TRBD2. This CDR3 comprises 15 residues. V dropped 5 bases and J dropped 7; count of bases not matched to a gene: 3. CDR1 is MNHEY, CDR2 SMNVEV, per germline (reference sequence). The CDR3 sequence is CASSPGTSGSGELFF. The CDR3 DNA is TGTGCCAGCAGTCCAGGGACTAGCGGGAGCGGGGAGCTGTTTTTT.

The gene calls are TRBV28 and TRBJ2-3, with 10 bases aligning to TRBD1. This CDR3 comprises 17 residues. V lost 6 bases, J lost 3 bases, and 12 bases stayed unmatched. CDR1 MDHEN and CDR2 SYDVKM come from the germline V gene. CDR3 sequence reads: CASSDPGQGLGTDTQYF. CDR3 DNA sequence: TGTGCCAGCAGCGACCCGGGACAGGGGCTGGGGACAGATACGCAGTATTTT.

V and J are TRBV10-1 and TRBJ2-2; possible D gene TRBD1, 5 bases. The V gene lost 6 bases and the J gene lost 3 bases, with 11 bases spanning the gap. Germline V gene data show CDR1 as WNHNN and CDR2 as SYGVQD (reference sequence). CDR3 length equals 14 residues. CDR3 protein: CASRKGVYTGELFF. The CDR3 DNA reads TGCGCCAGCAGAAAAGGGGTCTACACCGGGGAGCTGTTTTTT.

J is TRBJ1-1 and V is TRBV4-3; possible D gene TRBD1, 5 bases. Looked up from germline, CDR1 is LGHNA and CDR2 is YSLEER. Trimming removed 5 bases from V and 4 bases from J, with 17 bases in between. This CDR3 contains 15 residues. CDR3 nucleotide sequence: TGCGCCAGCAGCTATGATCAGGGAGGACGCACTGAAGCTTTCTTT. Its translation is CASSYDQGGRTEAFF.

The V gene is TRBV4-1, the J gene TRBJ2-7; 8 bases map to TRBD1. This CDR3 region has 16 residues. Trimming removed 4 bases from V and 4 bases from J; junction bases left unmatched: 12. Germline V gives CDR1 MGHRA, CDR2 YSYEKL. In DNA, the CDR3 is TGCGCCAGCAGCCTCGCTTGGGCAGGGGGCGCATACGAGCAGTACTTC. Translating gives CASSLAWAGGAYEQYF.

The chain employs TRBV19 and TRBJ2-7; D unresolved. Trimming took off 5 bases at V and 1 base at J, with 12 bases between the two ends. Germline lookup yields CDR1 LNHDA and CDR2 SQIVND (reference sequence). The CDR3 covers 14 residues. This chain's CDR3 is CASSGNAASYEQYF. The DNA for the CDR3 is TGTGCCAGTAGTGGCAACGCGGCGTCCTACGAGCAGTACTTC. Using reference TRBV19 and TRBJ2-7 for the parts outside the CDR3, the full variable domain is DGGITQSPKYLFRKEGQNVTLSCEQNLNHDAMYWYRQDPGQGLRLIYYSQIVNDFQKGDIAEGYSVSREKKESFPLTVTSAQKNPTAFYLCASSGNAASYEQYFGPGTRLTVT.

V and J are TRBV2 and TRBJ2-7, with 9 bases matching TRBD2. V shed 6 bases and J 3 bases; nucleotides not matched to a gene: 15. CDR3 length: 17 amino acids. Looked up from germline, CDR1 is SNHLY and CDR2 is FYNNEI. The CDR3 region has the DNA TGTGCCAGCAGCGGCGGCCTAGCGGGACTAAGCTTCTACGAGCAGTACTTC. Its translation is CASSGGLAGLSFYEQYF.

The gene calls are TRBV27 and TRBJ2-1; 11 bases line up with TRBD2. Germline-derived CDR1 and CDR2 are MNHEY and SMNVEV (reference sequence). V lost 1 base, J lost 0 bases, and 8 bases stayed unmatched. The CDR3 sequence is 19 residues long. Here the CDR3 reads CASSLLGLAGLHSYNEQFF. As DNA, the CDR3 is TGTGCCAGCAGTTTATTAGGACTAGCGGGTCTTCACTCCTACAATGAGCAGTTCTTC.

The rearrangement uses TRBV9 and TRBJ2-1; 7 nucleotides agree with TRBD2. J was trimmed by 5 bases and V by 0 bases; bases with no gene match: 17. The CDR3 spans 19 residues. Germline V CDR1 and CDR2: SGDLS, YYNGEE. CDR3 DNA sequence: TGTGCCAGCAGCGTAGGTGGAGGATGGGGCGGGAGTCCCAACAATGAGCAGTTCTTC. Translation: CASSVGGGWGGSPNNEQFF.

V usage is TRBV11-2 and J usage is TRBJ2-7; 9 bases line up with TRBD2. Trimming cost V 5 bases and J 5 bases; bases outside gene matches: 10. CDR3 length equals 15 residues. The germline V gene encodes CDR1 SGHAT and CDR2 FQNNGV. CDR3 nucleotides: TGTGCCAGCAGCAGATTTAGCGGGAGTGGAAACGAGCAGTACTTC. Translated, it gives CASSRFSGSGNEQYF.

The J gene is TRBJ2-7, the V gene TRBV10-2, with 10 bases aligning to TRBD2. The CDR3 is 15 residues long. The germline CDR1 and CDR2 sequences are WSHSY and SAAADI. The junction had 4 bases not matched to a gene; V was cut back by 2 bases and J by 3 bases. The CDR3 sequence is CASSEMASGSYEQYF. CDR3 sequence (DNA): TGCGCCAGCAGTGAGATGGCTAGCGGGAGCTACGAGCAGTACTTC.

J is TRBJ2-3 and V is TRBV28; D gene ambiguous. Per germline, CDR1 MDHEN and CDR2 SYDVKM. V was clipped by 1 base and J by 7 bases, with 12 bases between them. The CDR3 contains 14 residues. This chain's CDR3 is CASSLSFSVNTQYF. The CDR3 DNA follows: TGTGCCAGCAGTTTATCTTTCTCCGTAAATACGCAGTATTTT.

This clone came up once. This chain joins TRBV6-5 and TRBJ2-7, with a weak D call TRBD2 (5 bases). The germline gives CDR1 MNHEY, CDR2 SVGAGI. This CDR3 contains 14 residues. With 7 bases removed from V and 0 bases from J, the gap between germline ends came to 13 bases. CDR3 residues: CASMRTLNSYEQYF. In nucleotides, the CDR3 is TGTGCCAGCATGAGGACTCTTAACTCCTACGAGCAGTACTTC.

The chain employs TRBV25-1 and TRBJ1-2, with D possibly TRBD1 on 6 matching bases. Germline loops: CDR1 MGHDK, CDR2 SYGVNS. The CDR3 totals 11 residues. The ends were cut back, 6 bases at V and 8 bases at J, with 10 bases in the middle. The CDR3 coding sequence is TGTGCCAGCAGCGAGGGGGTGGGCTACACCTTC. Amino acids: CASSEGVGYTF.

The chain carries TRBV10-1 and TRBJ1-1, with D possibly being TRBD1 (5 bases). V lost 1 base, J lost 5 bases, and 14 bases lay in between. This CDR3 is 15 amino acids long. Germline CDR1 reads WNHNN; CDR2 reads SYGVQD (reference sequence). This CDR3 reads CASSEWEVGGTEAFF. CDR3 nucleotides: TGCGCCAGCAGTGAGTGGGAGGTCGGGGGGACTGAAGCTTTCTTT.

The chain couples TRBV5-8 to TRBJ2-2, with TRBD2 matching over 11 bases. From germline, CDR1 is SGHTS and CDR2 YDEGEE. The V and J ends lost 3 bases and 3 bases, in that order; junction bases with no gene match: 1. The CDR3 sequence is 15 residues long. The CDR3 loop reads CASSSLAGDTGELFF. In DNA form, the CDR3 reads TGTGCCAGCAGCTCACTAGCGGGAGACACCGGGGAGCTGTTTTTT.

This chain uses TRBV5-4 with TRBJ2-1; 9 bases are shared with TRBD2. Germline lookup yields CDR1 SGHNT and CDR2 YYREEE (reference sequence). The CDR3 extends over 15 amino acids. Germline trimming cut 4 bases from V and 6 bases from J; bases unmatched to any gene: 8. The CDR3 nucleotides read TGTGCCAGCAGCGCGGCGGCGGGAGGGATCAATGAGCAGTTCTTC. It encodes CASSAAAGGINEQFF.

This clone occurred once. Mismatch with germline at one junction end may stem from a read error. V and J are TRBV25-1 and TRBJ2-6, with D possibly matching TRBD1 (5 bases). Germline CDR1 is MGHDK and CDR2 is SYGVNS. The CDR3 consists of 17 residues. The CDR3 sequence: CASSEYPGARGANVLTF. In DNA form, the CDR3 reads TGTGCCAGCAGCGAATATCCTGGGGCGCGCGGGGCCAACGTCCTGACTTTC.

The DNA of the CDR3 is TGTGCCTCATTGGCGGGGGAGGGCTACACCTTC. Translating it yields CASLAGEGYTF. The chain has TRBV6-5 and TRBJ1-2, with D possibly being TRBD1 (5 bases). V was trimmed by 11 bases and J by 8 bases, leaving 15 bases between them. Germline V gene lookup returns CDR1 MNHEY and CDR2 SVGAGI. This CDR3 is built from 11 residues.

The chain couples TRBV5-8 to TRBJ1-1, with D perhaps TRBD1 (6 bases). The CDR3 is 13 amino acids. Trimming took 4 bases from V and 4 from J, leaving 11 bases between them. Germline CDR1 is SGHTS and CDR2 is YDEGEE. In DNA, the CDR3 is TGTGCCAGCAGCCGAACAGGGTTCACTGAAGCTTTCTTT. Translating gives CASSRTGFTEAFF.

V gene TRBV2 combines with J gene TRBJ2-2; no definite D call. In germline, CDR1 is SNHLY, CDR2 FYNNEI. The CDR3 has 12 amino acids. With 8 bases removed from V and 2 bases from J, the gap between germline ends came to 6 bases. The chain's CDR3 is CASAENTGELFF. DNA for the CDR3: TGTGCCAGCGCGGAAAACACCGGGGAGCTGTTTTTT.